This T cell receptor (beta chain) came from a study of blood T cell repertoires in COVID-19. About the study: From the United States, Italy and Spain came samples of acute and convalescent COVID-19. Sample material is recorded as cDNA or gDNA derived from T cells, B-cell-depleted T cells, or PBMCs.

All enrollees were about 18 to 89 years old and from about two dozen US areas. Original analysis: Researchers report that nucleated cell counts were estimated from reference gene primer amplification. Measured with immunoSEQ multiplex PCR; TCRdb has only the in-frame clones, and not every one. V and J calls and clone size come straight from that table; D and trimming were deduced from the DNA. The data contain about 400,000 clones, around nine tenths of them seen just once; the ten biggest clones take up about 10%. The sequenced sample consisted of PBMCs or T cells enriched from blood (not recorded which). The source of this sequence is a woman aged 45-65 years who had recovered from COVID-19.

The CDR3 DNA is TGTGCCAGCAGCCAAGACTACTACGGATCCTACGAGCAGTACTTC. Translation: CASSQDYYGSYEQYF. The J gene is TRBJ2-7, the V gene TRBV4-2; no clear D gene. V lost 0 bases and J 1 base, leaving 10 bases between the germline ends. Per the germline V gene, CDR1 is LGHNA and CDR2 is YNFKEQ. This CDR3 comprises 15 residues.